The 13 T cell receptor beta chains below were found in one sample sequenced in a study of OX40 agonist ivuxolimab in advanced cancers. Clones were read by immunoSEQ multiplex PCR, and TCRdb kept only the in-frame ones, dropping some. The sample carries 57,000 or so clones, 80% to 90% recorded once. Here the sequenced sample was CD4+ or CD8+ T cells sorted from blood, taken in a trial of the OX40 agonist ivuxolimab. Receptors originate from an adult with an advanced solid tumor such as melanoma, head and neck, liver or kidney cancer.

This rearrangement joins TRBV18 to TRBJ2-3; D is possibly TRBD1 or TRBD2 (5 bases each). The CDR3 is 15 amino acids. The V end was cut by 3 bases, the J end by 2 bases, with 12 bases between. Germline CDR1 KGHSH, CDR2 LQKENI. The DNA for the CDR3 is TGTGCCAGCTCACCCGGGACGTACTCCACAGATACGCAGTATTTT. Its translation is CASSPGTYSTDTQYF.

The J gene is TRBJ1-5, the V gene TRBV18, with D unresolved. Germline V gene sequence: CDR1 KGHSH, CDR2 LQKENI. The V gene lost 5 bases and the J gene lost 8 bases, with 10 bases spanning the gap. There are 12 residues in the CDR3. CDR3 amino acids: CASSFGWEPQHF. CDR3 bases: TGTGCCAGCTCATTCGGATGGGAGCCCCAGCATTTT. Together with reference TRBV18 and TRBJ1-5, the CDR3 gives the full variable domain: NAGVMQNPRHLVRRRGQEARLRCSPMKGHSHVYWYRQLPEEGLKFMVYLQKENIIDESGMPKERFSAEFPKEGPSILRIQQVVRGDSAAYFCASSFGWEPQHFGDGTRLSIL.

This chain connects TRBV10-3 to TRBJ2-2, with TRBD1 as a possible D gene (7 bases). The germline V gene has CDR1 ENHRY and CDR2 SYGVKD. The germline V and J ends were trimmed by 3 bases and 5 bases, with 10 bases remaining between them. The CDR3 runs to 14 residues. For the CDR3, the DNA is TGTGCCATCAGTGACGCAGGGGGGACCGGGGAGCTGTTTTTT. It is translated as CAISDAGGTGELFF.

This clone was recorded only once. The chain employs TRBV7-2 and TRBJ2-5; D remains unclear. CDR3 length equals 13 residues. Germline V gene sequence: CDR1 SGHTA, CDR2 FQGNSA. V was shortened by 5 bases and J by 7 bases, with 14 bases between the two germline ends. As DNA, the CDR3 is TGTGCCAGCAGCCCCGGGCTTTCTGGGACCCAGTACTTC. Its protein product is CASSPGLSGTQYF. The variable domain in full, completed from reference TRBV7-2 and TRBJ2-5, reads GAGVSQSPSNKVTEKGKDVELRCDPISGHTALYWYRQSLGQGLEFLIYFQGNSAPDKSGLPSDRFSAERTGGSVSTLTIQRTQQEDSAVYLCASSPGLSGTQYFGPGTRLLVL.

This clone showed up just a few times. V usage is TRBV19 and J usage is TRBJ1-6; tentative D call: TRBD1 (5 bases). Germline CDR1 is LNHDA and CDR2 is SQIVND (reference sequence). The V end lost 8 bases, the J end lost 8 bases, and 13 bases lay between the germline ends. The CDR3 is 13 amino acids. In DNA, the CDR3 is TGTGCCAGTCAGACAGCGCGGGATTCACCCCTCCACTTT. Encoded protein: CASQTARDSPLHF.

This clone was detected a few times. J is TRBJ1-5 and V is TRBV9; 9 nucleotides match TRBD1. Germline values: CDR1 SGDLS, CDR2 YYNGEE. V shed 2 bases and J 6 bases; nucleotides not matched to a gene: 9. The CDR3 totals 16 residues. Here the CDR3 reads CASSVERQGGIQPQHF. In DNA, the CDR3 is TGTGCCAGCAGCGTGGAACGACAGGGGGGAATTCAGCCCCAGCATTTT. The entire variable domain, with the rest obtained from reference TRBV9 and TRBJ1-5, is as follows: DSGVTQTPKHLITATGQRVTLRCSPRSGDLSVYWYQQSLDQGLQFLIQYYNGEERAKGNILERFSAQQFPDLHSELNLSSLELGDSALYFCASSVERQGGIQPQHFGDGTRLSIL.

V gene TRBV19 combines with J gene TRBJ2-1; 10 nucleotides match TRBD2. In germline, CDR1 is LNHDA, CDR2 SQIVND (reference sequence). The J segment lost 5 bases and the V segment lost 5 bases, leaving 3 bases of the junction unmatched. CDR3 size: 14 residues. CDR3 amino acids: CASSLAGVNNEQFF. CDR3 in DNA: TGTGCCAGTAGTCTAGCGGGGGTAAACAATGAGCAGTTCTTC.

The chain employs TRBV11-2 and TRBJ2-5, with 13 bases identical to TRBD2. Near its end, the DNA agrees better with TRBJ2-7, so the J call may be wrong. This CDR3 is 15 amino acids long. CDR1 is SGHAT and CDR2 is FQNNGV in the germline V gene. CDR3 in amino acids: CASSLGLAGIYEQYF. The CDR3 DNA is TGTGCCAGCAGCTTGGGACTAGCGGGGATCTACGAGCAGTACTTC.

This chain links TRBV19 with TRBJ2-3; 12 positions agree with TRBD2. CDR1 LNHDA and CDR2 SQIVND come from the germline V gene (reference sequence). With V trimmed by 5 bases and J by 2 bases, 2 bases remained unmatched. The CDR3 is 15 residues long. CDR3 sequence (DNA): TGTGCCAGTAGTGGACTAGCGGGGTACACAGATACGCAGTATTTT. It specifies CASSGLAGYTDTQYF.

The J gene is TRBJ2-1, the V gene TRBV6-6, with unresolved D. Between the trimmed V and J ends, which lost 6 bases and 10 bases, there was a span of 13 bases. The CDR3 spans 12 residues. Per the germline V gene, CDR1 is MNHNY and CDR2 is SVGAGI (reference sequence). CDR3 region: CASSPAFGEQFF. Here the CDR3 DNA reads TGTGCCAGCAGCCCGGCTTTTGGGGAGCAGTTCTTC.

The chain carries TRBV6-4 and TRBJ2-2; no clear D gene. The germline V gene encodes CDR1 MRHNA and CDR2 SNTAGT. The CDR3 totals 14 residues. V shed 4 bases and J shed 3 bases, with 9 bases lying between them. Here the CDR3 DNA reads TGTGCCAGCAGTGTTATTCAGGACACCGGGGAGCTGTTTTTT. This translates into CASSVIQDTGELFF.

V usage is TRBV2 and J usage is TRBJ1-5; 10 positions match TRBD1. The V gene's germline CDR1 is SNHLY and CDR2 FYNNEI. V dropped 6 bases and J dropped 1; count of bases not matched to a gene: 3. The CDR3 contains 15 residues. The CDR3 sequence is CASRADRGSNQPQHF. For the CDR3, the DNA is TGTGCCAGCAGAGCGGACAGGGGGAGCAATCAGCCCCAGCATTTT.

A few counts support this clone. V is TRBV4-1 and J is TRBJ2-7; 10 bases fit TRBD1. The CDR3 length is 16 residues. V lost 3 bases to trimming and J lost 4 bases; unmatched junction nucleotides: 9. Germline V gene lookup returns CDR1 MGHRA and CDR2 YSYEKL. DNA for the CDR3: TGCGCCAGCAGCCATCCAACCCGGACAGGGGGATACGAGCAGTACTTC. This gives the protein CASSHPTRTGGYEQYF.